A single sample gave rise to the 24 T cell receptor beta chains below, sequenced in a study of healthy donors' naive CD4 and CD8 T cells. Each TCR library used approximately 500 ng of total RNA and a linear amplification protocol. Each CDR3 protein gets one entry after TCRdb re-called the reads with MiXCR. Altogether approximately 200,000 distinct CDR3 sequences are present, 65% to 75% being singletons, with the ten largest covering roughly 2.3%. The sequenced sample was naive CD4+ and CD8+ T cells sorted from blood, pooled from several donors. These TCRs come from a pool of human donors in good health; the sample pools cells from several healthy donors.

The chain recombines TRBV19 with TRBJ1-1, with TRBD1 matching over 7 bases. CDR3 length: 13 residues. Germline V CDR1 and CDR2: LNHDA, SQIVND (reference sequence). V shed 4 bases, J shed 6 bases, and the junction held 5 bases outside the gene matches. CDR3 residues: CASSSNRGAEAFF. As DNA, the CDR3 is TGTGCCAGTAGTAGCAACAGGGGCGCTGAAGCTTTCTTT.

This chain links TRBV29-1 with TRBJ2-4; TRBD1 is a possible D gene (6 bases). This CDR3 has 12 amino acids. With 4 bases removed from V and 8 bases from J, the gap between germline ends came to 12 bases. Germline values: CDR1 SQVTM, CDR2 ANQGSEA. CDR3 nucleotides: TGCAGCGTTGGAGGACAGATGGACATTCAGTACTTC. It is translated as CSVGGQMDIQYF.

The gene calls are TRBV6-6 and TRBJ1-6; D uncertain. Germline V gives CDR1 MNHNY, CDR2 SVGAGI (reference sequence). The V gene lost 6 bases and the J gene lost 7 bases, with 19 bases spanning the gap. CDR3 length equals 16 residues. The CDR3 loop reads CASRPRRDETNSPLHF. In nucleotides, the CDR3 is TGTGCCAGCAGACCCCGTAGGGATGAGACGAATTCACCCCTCCACTTT.

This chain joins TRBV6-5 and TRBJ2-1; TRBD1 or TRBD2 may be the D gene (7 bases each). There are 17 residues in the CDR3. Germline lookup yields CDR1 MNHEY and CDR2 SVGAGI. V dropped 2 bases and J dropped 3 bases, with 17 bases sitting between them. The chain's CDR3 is CASSYTRQGGSYNEQFF. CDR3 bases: TGTGCCAGCAGTTACACCAGACAGGGAGGGAGCTACAATGAGCAGTTCTTC.

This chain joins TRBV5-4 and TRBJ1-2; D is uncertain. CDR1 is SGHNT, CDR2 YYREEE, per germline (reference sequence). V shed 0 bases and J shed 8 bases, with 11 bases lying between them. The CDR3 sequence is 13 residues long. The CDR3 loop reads CASSLGRLRGYTF. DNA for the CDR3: TGTGCCAGCAGCTTGGGGCGGCTCCGGGGCTACACCTTC.

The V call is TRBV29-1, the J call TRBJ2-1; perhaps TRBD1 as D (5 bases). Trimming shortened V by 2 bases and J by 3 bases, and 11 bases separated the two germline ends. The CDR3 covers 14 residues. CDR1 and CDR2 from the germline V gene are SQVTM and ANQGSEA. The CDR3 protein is CSVEFSGYYNEQFF. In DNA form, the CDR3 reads TGCAGCGTTGAATTCTCAGGGTACTACAATGAGCAGTTCTTC.

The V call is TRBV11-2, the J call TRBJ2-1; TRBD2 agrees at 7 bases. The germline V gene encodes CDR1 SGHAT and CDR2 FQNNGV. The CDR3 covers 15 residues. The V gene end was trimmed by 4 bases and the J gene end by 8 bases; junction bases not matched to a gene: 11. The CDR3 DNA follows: TGTGCCAGCAGCTCCGGACTAGGAGTCGCCCATGAGCAGTTCTTC. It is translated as CASSSGLGVAHEQFF.

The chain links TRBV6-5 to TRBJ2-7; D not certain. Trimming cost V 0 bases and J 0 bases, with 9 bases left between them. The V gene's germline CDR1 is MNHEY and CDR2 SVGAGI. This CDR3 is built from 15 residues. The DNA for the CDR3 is TGTGCCAGCAGTTACTCAGGAAGGAGCTCCTACGAGCAGTACTTC. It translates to CASSYSGRSSYEQYF.

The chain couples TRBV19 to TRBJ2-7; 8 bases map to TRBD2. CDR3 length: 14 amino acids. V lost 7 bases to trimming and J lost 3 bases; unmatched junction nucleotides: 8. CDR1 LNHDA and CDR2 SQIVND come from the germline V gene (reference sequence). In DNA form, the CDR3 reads TGTGCCAGTACGTTCGCGGGGGGCGACTACGAGCAGTACTTC. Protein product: CASTFAGGDYEQYF.

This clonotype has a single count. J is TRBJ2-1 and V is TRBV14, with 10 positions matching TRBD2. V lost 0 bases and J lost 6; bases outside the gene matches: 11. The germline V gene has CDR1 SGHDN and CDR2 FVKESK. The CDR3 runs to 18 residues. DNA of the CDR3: TGTGCCAGCAGCCAAGAAGGTCTAGCGGGGGTGGGGTTCAATGAGCAGTTCTTC. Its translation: CASSQEGLAGVGFNEQFF.

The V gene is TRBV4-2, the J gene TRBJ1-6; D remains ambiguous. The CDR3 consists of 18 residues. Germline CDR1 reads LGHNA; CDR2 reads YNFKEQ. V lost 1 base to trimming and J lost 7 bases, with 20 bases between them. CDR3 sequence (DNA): TGTGCCAGCAGCCAAGCGGAATATCGGGCCTACGCGAATTCACCCCTCCACTTT. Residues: CASSQAEYRAYANSPLHF.

The CDR3: CSASLGQAFNYGYTF. The CDR3 DNA sequence: TGCAGTGCGTCCCTGGGACAGGCCTTCAACTATGGCTACACCTTC. The chain links TRBV20-1 to TRBJ1-2; 8 bases line up with TRBD1. J lost 2 bases, V lost 6 bases, and 11 bases had no gene match. This CDR3 has 15 residues. Germline V lookup: CDR1 DFQATT, CDR2 SNEGSKA (reference sequence).

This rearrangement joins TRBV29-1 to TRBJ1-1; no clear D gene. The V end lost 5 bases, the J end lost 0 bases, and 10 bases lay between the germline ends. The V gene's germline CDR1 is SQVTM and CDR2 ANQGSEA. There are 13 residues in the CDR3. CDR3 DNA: TGCAGCGTTAACGGGGTGCTGAACACTGAAGCTTTCTTT. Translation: CSVNGVLNTEAFF.

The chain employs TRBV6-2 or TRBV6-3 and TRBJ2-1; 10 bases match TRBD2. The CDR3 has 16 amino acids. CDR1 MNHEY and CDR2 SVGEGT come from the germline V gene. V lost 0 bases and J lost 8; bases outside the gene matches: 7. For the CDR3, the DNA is TGTGCCAGCAGTTACTCAGCTAGCGGGAGAACGGATGAGCAGTTCTTC. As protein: CASSYSASGRTDEQFF.

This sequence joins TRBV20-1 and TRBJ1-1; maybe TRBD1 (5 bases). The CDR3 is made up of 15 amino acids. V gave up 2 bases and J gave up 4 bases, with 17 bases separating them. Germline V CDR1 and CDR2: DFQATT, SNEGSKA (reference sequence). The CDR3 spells CSARILRALGTEAFF. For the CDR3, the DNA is TGCAGTGCTAGAATCCTCAGGGCCCTCGGCACTGAAGCTTTCTTT.

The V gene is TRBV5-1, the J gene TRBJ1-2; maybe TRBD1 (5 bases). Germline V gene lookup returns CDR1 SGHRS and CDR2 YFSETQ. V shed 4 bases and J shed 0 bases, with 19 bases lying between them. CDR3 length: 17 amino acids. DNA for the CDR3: TGCGCCAGCAGCCGTTTCTCTGGGGGAGAAGCTAACTATGGCTACACCTTC. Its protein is CASSRFSGGEANYGYTF.

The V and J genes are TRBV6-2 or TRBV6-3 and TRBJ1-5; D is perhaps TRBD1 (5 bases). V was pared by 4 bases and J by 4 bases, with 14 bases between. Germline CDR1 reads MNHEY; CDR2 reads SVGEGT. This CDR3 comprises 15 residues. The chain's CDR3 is CASSSSVRANQPQHF. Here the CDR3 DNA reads TGTGCCAGCAGTTCGTCGGTCAGGGCAAATCAGCCCCAGCATTTT.

The CDR3 region has the DNA TGTGCCAGCAGTGAAAGGGGGGGAACAGATACGCAGTATTTT. It codes for CASSERGGTDTQYF. The J gene is TRBJ2-3, the V gene TRBV6-1, with D perhaps matching TRBD2 (7 bases). Deletions cut 2 bases from V and 3 bases from J, with 9 bases between. CDR1 and CDR2 from the germline V gene are MNHNS and SASEGT. The length of the CDR3 is 14 residues.

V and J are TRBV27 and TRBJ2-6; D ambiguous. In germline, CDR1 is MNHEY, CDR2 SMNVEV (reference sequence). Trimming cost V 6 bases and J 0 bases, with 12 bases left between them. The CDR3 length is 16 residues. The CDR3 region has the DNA TGTGCCAGCAGAAAACCTCTGGGCTCTGGGGCCAACGTCCTGACTTTC. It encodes CASRKPLGSGANVLTF.

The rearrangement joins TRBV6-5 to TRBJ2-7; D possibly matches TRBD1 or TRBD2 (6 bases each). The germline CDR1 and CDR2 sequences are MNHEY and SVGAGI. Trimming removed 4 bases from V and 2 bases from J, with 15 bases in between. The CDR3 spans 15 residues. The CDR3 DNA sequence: TGTGCCAGCAGTTGGAGGGGGGACGTACCCTACGAGCAGTACTTC. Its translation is CASSWRGDVPYEQYF.

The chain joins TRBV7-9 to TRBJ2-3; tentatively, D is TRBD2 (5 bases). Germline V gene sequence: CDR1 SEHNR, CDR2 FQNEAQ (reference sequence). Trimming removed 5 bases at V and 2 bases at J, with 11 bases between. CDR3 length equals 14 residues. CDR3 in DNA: TGTGCCAGCAGCGCCGCGGGCCTCACAGATACGCAGTATTTT. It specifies CASSAAGLTDTQYF.

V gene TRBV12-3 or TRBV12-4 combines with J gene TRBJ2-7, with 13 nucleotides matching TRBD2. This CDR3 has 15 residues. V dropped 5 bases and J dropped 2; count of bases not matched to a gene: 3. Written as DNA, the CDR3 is TGTGCCAGCAGTCTGGGGACTAGCGGGACCTACGAGCAGTACTTC. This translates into CASSLGTSGTYEQYF.

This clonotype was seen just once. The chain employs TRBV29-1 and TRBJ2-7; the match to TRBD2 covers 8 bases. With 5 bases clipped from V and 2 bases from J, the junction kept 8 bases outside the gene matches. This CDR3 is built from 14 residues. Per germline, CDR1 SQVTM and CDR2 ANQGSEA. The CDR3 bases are TGCAGCGTTACCCAGCGGGGGAATGCCTACGAGCAGTACTTC. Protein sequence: CSVTQRGNAYEQYF.

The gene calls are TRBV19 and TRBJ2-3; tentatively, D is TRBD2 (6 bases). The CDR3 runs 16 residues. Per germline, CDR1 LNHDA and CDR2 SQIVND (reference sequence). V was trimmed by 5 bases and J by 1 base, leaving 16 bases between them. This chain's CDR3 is CASSRGSGQRTDTQYF. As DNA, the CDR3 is TGTGCCAGTAGTCGTGGGAGCGGGCAACGCACAGATACGCAGTATTTT.